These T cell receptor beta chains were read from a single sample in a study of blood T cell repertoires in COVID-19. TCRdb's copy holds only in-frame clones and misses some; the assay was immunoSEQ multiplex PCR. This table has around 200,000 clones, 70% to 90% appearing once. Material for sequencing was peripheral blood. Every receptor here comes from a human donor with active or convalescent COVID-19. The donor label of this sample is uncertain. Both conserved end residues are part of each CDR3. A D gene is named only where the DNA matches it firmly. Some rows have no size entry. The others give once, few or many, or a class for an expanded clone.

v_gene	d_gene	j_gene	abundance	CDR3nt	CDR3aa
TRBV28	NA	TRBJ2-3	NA	TGTGCCAGCTCGGAGGGACCGAGCACAGATACGCAGTATTTT	CASSEGPSTDTQYF
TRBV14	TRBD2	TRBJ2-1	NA	TGTGCCAGCAGCCAAGTGGGACTAGCGGGGGCTGTCAATGAGCAGTTCTTC	CASSQVGLAGAVNEQFF
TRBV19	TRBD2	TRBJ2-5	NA	TGTGCCAGTAGTATGGTCGGGGGGGGGACCCAGTACTTC	CASSMVGGGTQYF
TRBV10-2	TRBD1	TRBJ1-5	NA	TGCGCCAGCAGTGAGTCGGACAGGGGGACCGATCAGCCCCAGCATTTT	CASSESDRGTDQPQHF
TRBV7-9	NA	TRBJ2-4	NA	TGTGCCAGCAGCTCTCTAGGGGCAGCCAAAAACATTCAGTACTTC	CASSSLGAAKNIQYF
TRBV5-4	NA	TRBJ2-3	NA	TGTGCCAGCACGGCCGGTACGCGGGTGGAAACAGATACGCAGTATTTT	CASTAGTRVETDTQYF
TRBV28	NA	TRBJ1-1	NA	TGTGCCAGCAGTTTAACTAACACTGAAGCTTTCTTT	CASSLTNTEAFF
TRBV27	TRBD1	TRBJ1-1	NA	TGTGCCAGCAGGGGAACAGGGGTGGGCACTGAAGCTTTCTTT	CASRGTGVGTEAFF
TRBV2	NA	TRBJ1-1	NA	TGTGCCAGCAGAGAACCGAGCATGAACACTGAAGCTTTCTTT	CASREPSMNTEAFF
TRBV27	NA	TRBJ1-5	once	TGTGCCAGCAGCATAACACCCCGGAGGAGGGGCAATCAGCCCCAGCATTTT	CASSITPRRRGNQPQHF
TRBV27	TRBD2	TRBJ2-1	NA	TGTGCCAGCAGTTTGGGTAGCAGCGGGGAGCTCTACAATGAGCAGTTCTTC	CASSLGSSGELYNEQFF
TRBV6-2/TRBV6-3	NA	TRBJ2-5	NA	TGTGCCAGCAGTATGGACTACTCTGGGGGCCAGTACTTC	CASSMDYSGGQYF
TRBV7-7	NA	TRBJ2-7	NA	TGTGCCAGCAGCTTATTTATCCGGACAGAAGACTACGAGCAGTACTTC	CASSLFIRTEDYEQYF
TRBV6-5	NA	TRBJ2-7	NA	TGTGCCAGCAGTAAGGGACTTTCCTACGAGCAGTACTTC	CASSKGLSYEQYF
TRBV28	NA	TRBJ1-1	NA	TGTGCCAGCAGCGTCTTTAAGGGGGGGGAGAGGACTGAAGCTTTCTTT	CASSVFKGGERTEAFF
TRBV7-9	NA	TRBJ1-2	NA	TGTGCCAGCAGCCCACAGGGTAGAACTGGCTACACCTTC	CASSPQGRTGYTF
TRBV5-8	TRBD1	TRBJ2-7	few	TGTGCCAGCAGAACTTGGGACAGAGCCTACGAGCAGTACTTC	CASRTWDRAYEQYF
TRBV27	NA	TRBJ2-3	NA	TGTGCCAGCAGTTTCGGGAGACGGAGCACAGATACGCAGTATTTT	CASSFGRRSTDTQYF
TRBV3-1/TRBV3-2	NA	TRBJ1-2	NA	TGTGCCAGCAAAGGTTACTGGGCAGGAAACTATGGCTACACCTTC	CASKGYWAGNYGYTF
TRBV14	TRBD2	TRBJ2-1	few	TGTGCCAGCAGCCCCCTAGCGGGAGTGGTCAATGAGCAGTTCTTC	CASSPLAGVVNEQFF
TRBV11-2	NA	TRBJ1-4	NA	TGTGCCAGCAGCTTAACAAGGACAACAACTAATGAAAAACTGTTTTTT	CASSLTRTTTNEKLFF
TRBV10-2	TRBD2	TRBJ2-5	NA	TGCGCCTGCCAGGGGCCTACCAGACTAGCGGGGGAAAAGGAGACCCAGTACTTC	CACQGPTRLAGEKETQYF
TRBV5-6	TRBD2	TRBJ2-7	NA	TGTGCCAGCAGCTTGTTGGCTAGCGGGGCCGTCGGGCAGTACTTC	CASSLLASGAVGQYF
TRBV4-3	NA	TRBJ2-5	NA	TGCGCCAGCAGCCAAGATTTACGGGGGGCTGAGACCCAGTACTTC	CASSQDLRGAETQYF
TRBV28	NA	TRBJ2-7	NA	TGTGCCAGCAGTTTAGGCGGATACGAGCAGTACTTC	CASSLGGYEQYF
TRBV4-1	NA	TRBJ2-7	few	TGCGCCAGCAGCCAAGAGGAGACAGGTACATCCTACGAGCAGTACTTC	CASSQEETGTSYEQYF
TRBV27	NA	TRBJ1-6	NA	TGTGCCAGCAGTCCGAGGGCTGCTTCACCCCTCCACTTT	CASSPRAASPLHF
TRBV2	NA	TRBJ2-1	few	TGTGCCAGCAGCTTCCAGGATGAGCAGTTCTTC	CASSFQDEQFF
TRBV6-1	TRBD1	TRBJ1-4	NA	TGTGCCAGCATGGATCAGGGGGTGGGACTGTTTTTT	CASMDQGVGLFF
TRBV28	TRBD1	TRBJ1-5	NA	TGTGCCAGCAGACAGGGGAGTTTTCAGCCCCAGCATTTT	CASRQGSFQPQHF
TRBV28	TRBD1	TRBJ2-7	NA	TGTGCCCATAGAACCCGACAGGGATCCGAGCAGTACTTC	CAHRTRQGSEQYF
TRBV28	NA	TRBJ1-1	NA	TGTGCCAGCAGCAATTCACAGCAGAACACTGAAGCTTTCTTT	CASSNSQQNTEAFF
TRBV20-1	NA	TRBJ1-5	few	TGCAGTGCTAGTCGGGGAGGGACGGCTAGCGTACCTAGCAATCAGCCCCAGCATTTT	CSASRGGTASVPSNQPQHF